These T cell receptor beta chains were read from a single sample in a study of T cell changes during pregnancy in multiple sclerosis. Assay used: immunoSEQ multiplex PCR; TCRdb lists only in-frame clones, some missing. This sample carries over 60,000 clones, over 85% of them seen once, and the ten largest clones take roughly 1%. The sample consisted of peripheral blood, taken in the first trimester of pregnancy. Receptor source: a female donor with multiple sclerosis, enrolled in a pregnancy study. Both conserved end residues are part of each CDR3. The size of a clone is reported for some rows only, either as once, few or many, or as a class for expanded clones.

abundance,j_gene,v_gene,CDR3aa
-,TRBJ2-1,TRBV10-3,CAISAQGALNEQFF
-,TRBJ2-1,TRBV14,CASSELGGTEQFF
-,TRBJ2-5,TRBV5-1,CASSLAGETQYF
-,TRBJ2-1,TRBV7-6,CASSLNAGGSSYNEQFF
-,TRBJ1-2,TRBV7-9,CASSLNRGANYGYTF
-,TRBJ2-1,TRBV10-1,CASSPRGTSYNEQFF
-,TRBJ2-5,TRBV28,CASPPSGRKLETQYF
once,TRBJ2-2,TRBV2,CASRGGGGSQGTGELFF
-,TRBJ1-2,TRBV11-2,CASSLTGDYGYTF
once,TRBJ1-1,TRBV18,CASSPPITAPGKAFF
-,TRBJ2-3,TRBV9,CASSVDGRKADTQYF
-,TRBJ1-2,TRBV5-4,CASSVMGGDYGYTF
-,TRBJ2-7,TRBV29-1,CSALGLAGVGEQYF
-,TRBJ1-5,TRBV27,CASSLGSSNQPQHF
-,TRBJ2-3,TRBV4-1,CASRKQGEVGTDTQYF
-,TRBJ2-1,TRBV29-1,CSVVLSGRAYNEQFF
-,TRBJ2-7,TRBV6-6,CASSYIHLAGTYEQYF
-,TRBJ2-3,TRBV9,CASSETVAGVVDTQYF
-,TRBJ1-1,TRBV2,CAIALQGNTEAFF
-,TRBJ2-7,TRBV7-6,CASSSQTSGYEQYF
-,TRBJ1-1,TRBV6-5,CASSHLDRMNTEAFF
-,TRBJ2-1,TRBV15,CATSWPGQGRNEQFF
-,TRBJ2-1,TRBV9,CASSVSGRSDNEQFF
-,TRBJ1-1,TRBV28,CASSRSRGAFF
-,TRBJ1-2,TRBV29-1,CSVELPQWGYTF
-,TRBJ1-1,TRBV5-5,CASSSGQPNTEAFF
-,TRBJ2-3,TRBV7-7,CASSLREGHDTQYF
-,TRBJ1-2,TRBV6-1,CASWQDGLDGYTF
-,TRBJ2-1,TRBV25-1,CASSRTSGNGHNEQFF
-,TRBJ2-7,TRBV28,CASSSLAAPPEQYF
-,TRBJ2-7,TRBV7-7,CASSSAGTGGHVSF
-,TRBJ2-1,TRBV29-1,CSVETGQGFNEQFF
-,TRBJ1-3,TRBV5-4,CASSFSAGNTIYF
-,TRBJ1-2,TRBV27,CASSLSWRTHSRGYTF
-,TRBJ2-5,TRBV9,CASSVGTEGGTQYF
-,TRBJ2-1,TRBV12-5,CASGRLAGGLNEQFF
-,TRBJ1-3,TRBV11-3,CASSNNGNTIYF
-,TRBJ1-2,TRBV4-3,CASSRAQGVGGYTF
-,TRBJ2-5,TRBV4-1,CASSLLAELQETQYF
-,TRBJ1-1,TRBV5-4,CASSFFWDREGTEAFF
-,TRBJ2-7,TRBV5-1,CASSLAGQGISYEQYF
-,TRBJ1-1,TRBV5-1,CASSLLTQDSSVEAFF
-,TRBJ2-2,TRBV28,CASNQGIGELFF
-,TRBJ2-1,TRBV7-8,CASSLVEAGVSYNEQFF
-,TRBJ2-3,TRBV27,CASSRGTSGIRTDTQYF
-,TRBJ2-7,TRBV19,CASISSARPYEQYF
-,TRBJ1-1,TRBV4-1,CASSQEVGREAFF
-,TRBJ2-2,TRBV5-4,CASSSDGGNTGELFF
-,TRBJ2-1,TRBV7-2,CASSQGGAGGGYEQFF
-,TRBJ2-7,TRBV7-6,CASSLAGGGSEQYF
-,TRBJ2-7,TRBV5-5,CASSFEGSGGREQYF